There are a few counts of the clone carrying this T cell receptor (beta chain). These data originate in a study of regulatory T cells in long-lasting Graves disease. CDR1 is LGHDT, CDR2 YNNKEL, per germline (reference sequence). The V end was cut by 3 bases, the J end by 1 base, with 10 bases between. The CDR3 totals 16 residues. TCR beta libraries were built with iRepertoire HTBI primers and Arm-PCR of CDR3 regions. TCRdb fed the multiplex PCR reads into MiXCR, producing one record per CDR3 protein. The table has about 470,000 distinct CDR3 sequences, around a fifth seen once. Time point described: persistent/refractory GD, antithyroid drugs over 5 years with positive TRAb. PBMC-derived RNA was used for the TCR library.

The sample in question was peripheral blood mononuclear cells (PBMCs), obtained when the disease was refractory, from a patient treated with antithyroid drugs. This sequence joins TRBV3-1 and TRBJ1-6; unclear D gene. This receptor was identified in a female donor with Graves disease. The CDR3 coding sequence is TGTGCCAGCAGCCAGATGACCGATTCCTATAATTCACCCCTCCACTTT. This codes for CASSQMTDSYNSPLHF.